These 3 T cell receptor beta chains originate from one sample sequenced in a study of CD8+CD57+ T cells in acquired aplastic anemia. TCR beta VDJ combinations and CDR3 sequences were profiled from genomic DNA. TCRdb itself ran the reads through MiXCR, one entry per CDR3 protein. The data show about 190,000 distinct CDR3 sequences, approximately 52% seen once. Sequenced sample: sorted CD4+, CD8+, or CD8+CD57+ T cells (not recorded which) from PBMCs. The receptors stem from a human donor in good health, serving as a control.

The J gene is TRBJ1-4, the V gene TRBV7-9, with a possible D match to TRBD1 (5 bases). Per germline, CDR1 SEHNR and CDR2 FQNEAQ (reference sequence). The germline V and J ends were trimmed by 5 bases and 6 bases, with 16 bases remaining between them. The CDR3 is made up of 15 amino acids. The CDR3 nucleotides read TGTGCCAGCAGCAAAAGGGGCGGCTGGGATGAAAAACTGTTTTTT. It encodes CASSKRGGWDEKLFF. The whole variable domain, filled in from reference TRBV7-9 and TRBJ1-4, reads DTGVSQNPRHKITKRGQNVTFRCDPISEHNRLYWYRQTLGQGPEFLTYFQNEAQLEKSRLLSDRFSAERPKGSFSTLEIQRTEQGDSAMYLCASSKRGGWDEKLFFGSGTQLSVL.

This clonotype has at least ten counts. The CDR3 is CSAPLAGVADTQYF. The DNA for the CDR3 is TGCAGTGCACCTCTAGCGGGGGTCGCAGATACGCAGTATTTT. The chain is built from TRBV20-1 and TRBJ2-3; TRBD2 matches 10 bases. V was pared by 6 bases and J by 4 bases, with 7 bases of the junction left unmatched. Germline loops: CDR1 DFQATT, CDR2 SNEGSKA (reference sequence). CDR3 length: 14 amino acids.

The V gene is TRBV15, the J gene TRBJ2-1; TRBD1 matches at 7 bases. V dropped 2 bases and J dropped 9; count of bases not matched to a gene: 10. The germline V gene has CDR1 LNHNV and CDR2 YYDKDF (reference sequence). CDR3 length: 15 amino acids. CDR3 DNA: TGTGCCACCAGCAGATTCCGACAGGGAGATTTTGAGCAGTTCTTC. Translating gives CATSRFRQGDFEQFF.